This T cell receptor (beta chain) was recorded in a study of shared clonotypes between healthy human individuals. The study ran the assay at deep level. The repertoire was sequenced with immunoSEQ multiplex PCR; TCRdb's copy has only in-frame clones and lacks some. The repertoire holds about 510,000 clones, approximately 85% seen once, with 10% to 15% in the top ten. Germline CDR1 and CDR2: LGHNA and YNFKEQ. Trimming took 1 base from V and 3 from J; bases not matched to a gene: 5. The CDR3 loop spans 15 amino acids. Study-level results: Blood was the only sampled material, and tissue repertoires likely differ. The diversity represented, both genetic and in exposure history, was limited by few donors.

In the case of this clone: Its specificity is not known.

Material: PBMCs. This clonotype was obtained from a woman between 40 and 55 years old in good health. Some clones in this sample may be carry-over from other donors' samples. The genes are TRBV4-2 and TRBJ2-7; TRBD2 matches 8 bases. The CDR3 protein is CASSQVSGSNYEQYF. Written as DNA, the CDR3 is TGTGCCAGCAGCCAAGTGAGCGGGAGCAACTACGAGCAGTACTTC.